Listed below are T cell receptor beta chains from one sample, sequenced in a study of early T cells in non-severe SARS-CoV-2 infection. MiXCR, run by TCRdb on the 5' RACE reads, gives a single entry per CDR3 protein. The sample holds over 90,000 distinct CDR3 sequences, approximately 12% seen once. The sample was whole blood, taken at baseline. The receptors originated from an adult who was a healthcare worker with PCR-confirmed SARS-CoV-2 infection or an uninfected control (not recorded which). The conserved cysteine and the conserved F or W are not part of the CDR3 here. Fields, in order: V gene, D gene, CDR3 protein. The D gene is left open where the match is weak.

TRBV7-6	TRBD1	ASSPIPQGANTGELF
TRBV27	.	ASKGDRSSYNEQF
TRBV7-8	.	ASSPPLGAYNEQF
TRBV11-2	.	ASSLAGMGAEAF
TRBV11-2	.	ASSKTYEQY
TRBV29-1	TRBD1	SVEETGYEQY
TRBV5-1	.	ASSYGGIETQY
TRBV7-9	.	ASSSRAYEQY
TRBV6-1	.	ASSEFSANYEQY
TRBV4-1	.	ASSRSNLDQETQY
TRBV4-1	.	ASSQTGDEQF
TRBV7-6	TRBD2	ASSLYAGGPSEQY
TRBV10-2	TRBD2	ASRGTSGLTDTQY
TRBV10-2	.	ASRNTEAF
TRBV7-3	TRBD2	ASSLRAGTSGSTDTQY
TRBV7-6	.	ASSPVGQGWGNEQF
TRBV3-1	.	ASSQDPTTQETQY
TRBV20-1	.	SARVDYYNEQF
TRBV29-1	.	SVELRDQGQAF